These 21 T cell receptor beta chains originate from one sample sequenced in a study of blood T cell repertoires in COVID-19. Method: immunoSEQ multiplex PCR; TCRdb's copy keeps in-frame clones and lacks some. The table lists more than 95,000 clones, 83% of them singletons, with about 2.2% in the top ten. The sequencing input was peripheral blood. These receptors all come from a man aged 30-40 years with acute or convalescent COVID-19.

This clone has just one count. V and J are TRBV4-2 and TRBJ1-6; 9 bases match TRBD1. CDR3 length equals 21 residues. J gave up 0 bases and V 3 bases, and 15 bases lay outside the gene matches. The germline V gene has CDR1 LGHNA and CDR2 YNFKEQ. CDR3 nucleotide sequence: TGTGCCAGCAGCCAGCGACGACCGGGACAGGGCTTAAGCTCCTATAATTCACCCCTCCACTTT. It translates to CASSQRRPGQGLSSYNSPLHF.

This clone turned up a few times. The gene calls are TRBV4-1 and TRBJ2-7; D is undetermined. The CDR3 covers 15 residues. The V gene lost 0 bases and the J gene lost 2 bases, with 11 bases spanning the gap. Germline CDR1 is MGHRA and CDR2 is YSYEKL. The CDR3 coding sequence is TGCGCCAGCAGCCAAGATTTCGAGTCACCCTACGAGCAGTACTTC. It encodes CASSQDFESPYEQYF.

V and J are TRBV7-9 and TRBJ2-5; TRBD1 aligns across 7 bases. Trimming removed 1 base from V and 3 bases from J; junction bases left unmatched: 5. The CDR3 totals 15 residues. Germline V gives CDR1 SEHNR, CDR2 FQNEAQ (reference sequence). The CDR3 nucleotides read TGTGCCAGCAGCTTAGGGACAGGAAAAGAAGAGACCCAGTACTTC. Protein: CASSLGTGKEETQYF.

The V gene is TRBV6-5, the J gene TRBJ1-2; D unclear. The V gene's germline CDR1 is MNHEY and CDR2 SVGAGI. The V end lost 6 bases, the J end lost 8 bases, and 13 bases lay between the germline ends. The CDR3 is made up of 12 amino acids. This CDR3 is CASRRASGGYTF. In DNA, the CDR3 is TGTGCCAGCAGGAGAGCATCAGGCGGCTACACCTTC.

This chain connects TRBV12-5 to TRBJ2-6; 10 nucleotides agree with TRBD1. Germline values: CDR1 LGHNT, CDR2 FRNRAP. The CDR3 has 18 residues. Germline trimming cut 6 bases from V and 2 bases from J; bases unmatched to any gene: 10. CDR3 residues: CASGPGTGENAGANVLTF. The CDR3 DNA sequence: TGTGCTAGTGGACCTGGGACAGGGGAAAATGCTGGGGCCAACGTCCTGACTTTC.

The chain combines TRBV5-4 with TRBJ1-3; weak D call: TRBD1 (6 bases). The germline V gene encodes CDR1 SGHNT and CDR2 YYREEE (reference sequence). The CDR3 totals 16 residues. With 5 bases removed from V and 2 bases from J, the gap between germline ends came to 17 bases. The CDR3 region is CASSHPPGEAGNTIYF. The CDR3 DNA is TGTGCCAGCAGTCATCCCCCAGGGGAAGCTGGAAACACCATATATTTT.

The CDR3 here is CASSEGYRENTEAFF. The DNA of the CDR3 is TGTGCCAGCAGTGAAGGCTACAGAGAGAACACTGAAGCTTTCTTT. The chain carries TRBV6-1 and TRBJ1-1, with D uncertain. The V gene lost 1 base and the J gene lost 1 base, with 10 bases spanning the gap. Germline assignment: CDR1 MNHNS and CDR2 SASEGT. The CDR3 length is 15 residues.

This clone occurred a few times. The chain recombines TRBV9 with TRBJ1-3; D is ambiguous. This CDR3 region has 14 residues. V was clipped by 3 bases and J by 0 bases, with 7 bases between them. The germline V gene encodes CDR1 SGDLS and CDR2 YYNGEE. The CDR3 protein is CASSAHSSGNTIYF. The DNA for the CDR3 is TGTGCCAGCAGCGCTCATAGCTCTGGAAACACCATATATTTT.

J is TRBJ1-2 and V is TRBV5-5, with 7 bases that match TRBD1. Unmatched junction bases numbered 13, after V lost 1 base and J lost 4 bases. CDR1 is SGHKS and CDR2 is YYEKEE in the germline V gene (reference sequence). The CDR3 sequence is 17 residues long. Written as DNA, the CDR3 is TGTGCCAGCAGCTTGAGGGGTGACAGGGTTGGTCGCTATGGCTACACCTTC. Protein sequence: CASSLRGDRVGRYGYTF. The full variable domain, its missing parts supplied by reference TRBV5-5 and TRBJ1-2, is DAGVTQSPTHLIKTRGQQVTLRCSPISGHKSVSWYQQVLGQGPQFIFQYYEKEERGRGNFPDRFSARQFPNYSSELNVNALLLGDSALYLCASSLRGDRVGRYGYTFGSGTRLTVV.

In this sample, this clone turned up once. This sequence joins TRBV7-8 and TRBJ1-1; no clear D gene. Trimming took 0 bases from V and 1 from J, leaving 6 bases between them. Per the germline V gene, CDR1 is SGHVS and CDR2 is FQNEAQ. CDR3 length: 14 amino acids. DNA for the CDR3: TGTGCCAGCAGCTTAGCTGCGGGGAACACTGAAGCTTTCTTT. Its translation: CASSLAAGNTEAFF.

The rearrangement links TRBV20-1 to TRBJ2-1, with 9 nucleotides matching TRBD2. Looked up from germline, CDR1 is DFQATT and CDR2 is SNEGSKA (reference sequence). This CDR3 is 16 amino acids long. Trimming at V came to 3 bases and at J to 0 bases, leaving 6 bases not matched to a gene. In DNA form, the CDR3 reads TGCAGTGCTAGTGAGACTAGCGGCCCCTCCTACAATGAGCAGTTCTTC. Protein product: CSASETSGPSYNEQFF.

The chain carries TRBV9 and TRBJ1-5; perhaps TRBD1 as D (5 bases). The V and J ends lost 4 bases and 6 bases respectively, with 17 bases between them. The CDR3 contains 15 residues. Germline V gene data show CDR1 as SGDLS and CDR2 as YYNGEE. The CDR3: CASSPQGGAAQPQHF. The CDR3 nucleotides read TGTGCCAGCAGCCCCCAAGGAGGGGCAGCTCAGCCCCAGCATTTT.

The V and J genes are TRBV7-9 and TRBJ2-3; D unresolved. This CDR3 is 15 amino acids long. V was cut by 3 bases and J by 0 bases, with 10 bases left in between. Germline V lookup: CDR1 SEHNR, CDR2 FQNEAQ (reference sequence). The CDR3 sequence is CASSLNSISTDTQYF. In nucleotides, the CDR3 is TGTGCCAGCAGCTTGAACTCTATTAGCACAGATACGCAGTATTTT. Using reference TRBV7-9 and TRBJ2-3 for the parts outside the CDR3, the full variable domain is DTGVSQNPRHKITKRGQNVTFRCDPISEHNRLYWYRQTLGQGPEFLTYFQNEAQLEKSRLLSDRFSAERPKGSFSTLEIQRTEQGDSAMYLCASSLNSISTDTQYFGPGTRLTVL.

The V and J genes are TRBV30 and TRBJ2-3; 9 nucleotides agree with TRBD2. Unmatched junction bases numbered 6, after V lost 1 base and J lost 4 bases. The V gene's germline CDR1 is GTSNPN and CDR2 SVGIG (reference sequence). The CDR3 covers 15 residues. This CDR3 is CAWSAYSGSPDTQYF. The CDR3 DNA is TGTGCCTGGAGTGCCTATAGCGGGAGTCCAGATACGCAGTATTTT.

This chain connects TRBV2 to TRBJ1-1; D unclear. Germline CDR1 reads SNHLY; CDR2 reads FYNNEI. V lost 0 bases, J lost 2 bases, and 10 bases lay in between. This CDR3 spans 15 amino acids. The CDR3 region has the DNA TGTGCCAGCAGTGAAGCCGCGATGCCAAACACTGAAGCTTTCTTT. Translated, it gives CASSEAAMPNTEAFF. The full variable domain, in which reference TRBV2 and TRBJ1-1 provide the parts outside the CDR3, is EPEVTQTPSHQVTQMGQEVILRCVPISNHLYFYWYRQILGQKVEFLVSFYNNEISEKSEIFDDQFSVERPDGSNFTLKIRSTKLEDSAMYFCASSEAAMPNTEAFFGQGTRLTVV.

V is TRBV5-1 and J is TRBJ2-3, with D possibly matching TRBD2 (5 bases). The CDR3 loop spans 15 amino acids. Trimming removed 1 base from V and 2 bases from J, with 11 bases in between. Germline V lookup: CDR1 SGHRS, CDR2 YFSETQ. This CDR3 is CASSLQRRNTDTQYF. DNA of the CDR3: TGCGCCAGCAGCTTGCAGCGGAGGAACACAGATACGCAGTATTTT.

In this sample, this clone turned up once. The genes are TRBV6-5 and TRBJ1-2; D may be TRBD1 (6 bases). Deletions cut 0 bases from V and 2 bases from J, with 13 bases between. The CDR3 sequence is 16 residues long. Per the germline V gene, CDR1 is MNHEY and CDR2 is SVGAGI. Written as DNA, the CDR3 is TGTGCCAGCAGTTACTCGGGGGGGGGCGGAAACTATGGCTACACCTTC. Amino acids: CASSYSGGGGNYGYTF.

The chain has TRBV4-3 and TRBJ2-1, with 12 bases matching TRBD2. Germline CDR1 LGHNA, CDR2 YSLEER. This CDR3 is 15 amino acids long. V lost 4 bases and J lost 7; bases outside the gene matches: 5. The CDR3 nucleotides read TGCGCCAGCAGCCTACGACTAGCGGGGGAAAATGAGCAGTTCTTC. Translation: CASSLRLAGENEQFF.

The chain combines TRBV6-2 or TRBV6-3 with TRBJ2-1, with 8 bases identical to TRBD2. In germline, CDR1 is MNHEY, CDR2 SVGEGT. The trim removed 0 bases at V and 0 bases at J, leaving 10 bases unmatched. The CDR3 contains 19 residues. CDR3 in DNA: TGTGCCAGCAGTTACTCGAGGATAAAGAGCGGGAGCTCCTACAATGAGCAGTTCTTC. Its translation: CASSYSRIKSGSSYNEQFF.

The chain carries TRBV12-3 or TRBV12-4 and TRBJ2-7; D is possibly TRBD2 (6 bases). V was trimmed by 5 bases and J by 6 bases, leaving 8 bases between them. This CDR3 has 11 amino acids. The CDR3 sequence is CASSLGGEQYF. In DNA, the CDR3 is TGTGCCAGCAGTCTCGGGGGCGAGCAGTACTTC.

The chain has TRBV4-3 and TRBJ1-4, with 8 nucleotides matching TRBD1. V shed 0 bases and J 0 bases; nucleotides not matched to a gene: 6. In germline, CDR1 is LGHNA, CDR2 YSLEER. CDR3 length equals 18 residues. CDR3 amino acids: CASSQDGGTGPTNEKLFF. As DNA, the CDR3 is TGCGCCAGCAGCCAAGATGGGGGGACAGGCCCAACTAATGAAAAACTGTTTTTT.